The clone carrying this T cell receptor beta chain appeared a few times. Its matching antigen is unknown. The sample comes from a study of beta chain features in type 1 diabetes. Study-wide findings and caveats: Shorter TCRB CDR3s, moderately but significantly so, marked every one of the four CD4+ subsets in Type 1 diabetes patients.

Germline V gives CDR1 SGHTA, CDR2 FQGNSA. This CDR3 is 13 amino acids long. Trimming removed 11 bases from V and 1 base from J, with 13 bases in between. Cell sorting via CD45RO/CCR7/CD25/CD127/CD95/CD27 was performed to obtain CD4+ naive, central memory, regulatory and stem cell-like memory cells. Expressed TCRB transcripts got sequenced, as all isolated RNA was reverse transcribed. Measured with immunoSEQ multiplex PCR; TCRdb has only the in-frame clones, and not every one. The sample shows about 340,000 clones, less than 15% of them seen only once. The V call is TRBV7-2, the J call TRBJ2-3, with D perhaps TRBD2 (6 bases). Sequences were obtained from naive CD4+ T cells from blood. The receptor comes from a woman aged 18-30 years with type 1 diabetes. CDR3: CALGRDRTDTQYF. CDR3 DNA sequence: TGTGCCCTGGGGCGGGACCGCACAGATACGCAGTATTTT.